The clone carrying this T cell receptor beta chain has a handful of counts. Antigen unknown. The 5'RACE template-switching step produced TCR cDNA and added a universal primer site and UMIs. TCRdb re-called the 5' RACE reads through MiXCR, storing one row per CDR3 protein. The sample lists roughly 120,000 distinct CDR3 sequences, approximately 7.1% occurring once. This specimen comes from a study of T cells after yellow fever vaccination. V was clipped by 0 bases and J by 10 bases; unmatched bases: 4. Germline-derived CDR1 and CDR2 are LGHNA and YSLEER. CDR3 length: 16 residues. Study-wide results and caveats: Peaking on day 5 versus 15, the secondary response was faster but weaker.

This chain joins TRBV4-3 and TRBJ1-6; TRBD1 aligns across 12 bases. This TCR derives from a man between 18 and 35 years old who received the YFV17D yellow fever vaccine. The material sequenced was CD4+ T cells sorted from PBMCs, taken roughly 47 days after the first yellow fever vaccination. The CDR3 DNA reads as TGCGCCAGCAGCCAAGAAATGGGACAGGGGGCATCACCCCTCCACTTT. Encoded protein: CASSQEMGQGASPLHF.